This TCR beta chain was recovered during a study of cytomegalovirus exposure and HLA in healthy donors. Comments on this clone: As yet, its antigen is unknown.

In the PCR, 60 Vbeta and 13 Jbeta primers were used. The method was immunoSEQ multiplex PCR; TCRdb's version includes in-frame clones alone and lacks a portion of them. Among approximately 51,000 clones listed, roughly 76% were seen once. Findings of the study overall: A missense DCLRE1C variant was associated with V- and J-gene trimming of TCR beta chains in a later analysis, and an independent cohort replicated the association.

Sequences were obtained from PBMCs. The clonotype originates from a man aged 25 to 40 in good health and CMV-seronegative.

The CDR3 sequence is CSARTDLNTEAFF. In DNA form, the CDR3 reads TGCAGCGCCCGGACGGACTTGAACACTGAAGCTTTCTTT. The chain combines TRBV29-1 with TRBJ1-1; D not resolved. This CDR3 comprises 13 residues. CDR1 and CDR2 from the germline V gene are SQVTM and ANQGSEA. Trimming removed 7 bases at V and 0 bases at J, with 12 bases between.